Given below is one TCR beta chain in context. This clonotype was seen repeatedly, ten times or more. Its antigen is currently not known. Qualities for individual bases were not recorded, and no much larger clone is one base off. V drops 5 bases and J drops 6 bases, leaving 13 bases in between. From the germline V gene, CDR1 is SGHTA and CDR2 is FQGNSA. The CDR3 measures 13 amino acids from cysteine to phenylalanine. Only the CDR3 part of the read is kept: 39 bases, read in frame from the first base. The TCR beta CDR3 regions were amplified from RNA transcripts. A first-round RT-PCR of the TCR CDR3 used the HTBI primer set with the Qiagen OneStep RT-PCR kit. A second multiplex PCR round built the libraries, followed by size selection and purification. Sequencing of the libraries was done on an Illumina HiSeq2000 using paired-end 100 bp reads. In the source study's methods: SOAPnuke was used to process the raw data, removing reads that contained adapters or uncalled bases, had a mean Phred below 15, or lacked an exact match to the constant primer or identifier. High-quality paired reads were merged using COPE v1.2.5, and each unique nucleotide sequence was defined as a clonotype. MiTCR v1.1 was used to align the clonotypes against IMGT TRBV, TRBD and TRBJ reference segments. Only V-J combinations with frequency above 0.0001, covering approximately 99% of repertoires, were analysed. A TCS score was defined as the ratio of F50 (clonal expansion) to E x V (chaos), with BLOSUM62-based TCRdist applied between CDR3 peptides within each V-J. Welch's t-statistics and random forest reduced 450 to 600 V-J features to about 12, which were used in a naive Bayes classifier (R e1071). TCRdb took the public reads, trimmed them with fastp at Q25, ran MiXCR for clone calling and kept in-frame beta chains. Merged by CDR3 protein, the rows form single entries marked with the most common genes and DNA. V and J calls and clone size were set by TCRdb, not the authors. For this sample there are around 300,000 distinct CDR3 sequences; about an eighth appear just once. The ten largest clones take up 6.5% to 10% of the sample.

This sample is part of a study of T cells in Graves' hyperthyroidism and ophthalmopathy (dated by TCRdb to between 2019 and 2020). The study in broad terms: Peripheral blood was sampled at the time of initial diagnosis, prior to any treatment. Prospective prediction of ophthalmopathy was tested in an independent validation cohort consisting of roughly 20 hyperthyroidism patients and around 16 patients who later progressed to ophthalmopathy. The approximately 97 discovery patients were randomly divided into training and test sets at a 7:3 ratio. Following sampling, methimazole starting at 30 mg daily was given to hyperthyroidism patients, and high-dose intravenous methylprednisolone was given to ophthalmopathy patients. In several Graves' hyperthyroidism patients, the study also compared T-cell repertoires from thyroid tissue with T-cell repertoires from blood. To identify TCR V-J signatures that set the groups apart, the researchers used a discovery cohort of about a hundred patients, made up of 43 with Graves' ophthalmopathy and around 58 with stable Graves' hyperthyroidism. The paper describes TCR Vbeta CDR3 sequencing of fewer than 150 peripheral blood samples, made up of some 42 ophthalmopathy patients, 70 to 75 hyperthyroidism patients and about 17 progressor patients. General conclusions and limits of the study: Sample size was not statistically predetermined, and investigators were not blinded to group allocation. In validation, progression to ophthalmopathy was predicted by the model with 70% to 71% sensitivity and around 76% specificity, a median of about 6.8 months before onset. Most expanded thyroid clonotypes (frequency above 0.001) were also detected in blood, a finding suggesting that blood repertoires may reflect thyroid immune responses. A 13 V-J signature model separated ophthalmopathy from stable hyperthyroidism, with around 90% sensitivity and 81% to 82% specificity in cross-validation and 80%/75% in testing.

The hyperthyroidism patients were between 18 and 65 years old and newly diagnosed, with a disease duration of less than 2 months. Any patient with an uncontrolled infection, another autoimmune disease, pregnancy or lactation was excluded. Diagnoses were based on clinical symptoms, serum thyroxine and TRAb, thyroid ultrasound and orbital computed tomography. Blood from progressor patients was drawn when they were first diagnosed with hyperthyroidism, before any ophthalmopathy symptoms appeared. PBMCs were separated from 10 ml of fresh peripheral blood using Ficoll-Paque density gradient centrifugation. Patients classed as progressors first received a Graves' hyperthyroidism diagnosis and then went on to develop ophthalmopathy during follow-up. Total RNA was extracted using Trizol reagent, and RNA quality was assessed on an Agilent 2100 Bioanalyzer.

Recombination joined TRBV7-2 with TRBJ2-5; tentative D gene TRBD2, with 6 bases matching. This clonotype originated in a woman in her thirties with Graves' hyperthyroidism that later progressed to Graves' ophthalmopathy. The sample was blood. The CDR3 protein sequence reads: CASSPGTSKTQYF. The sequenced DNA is TGTGCCAGCAGCCCAGGGACTTCGAAGACCCAGTACTTC.